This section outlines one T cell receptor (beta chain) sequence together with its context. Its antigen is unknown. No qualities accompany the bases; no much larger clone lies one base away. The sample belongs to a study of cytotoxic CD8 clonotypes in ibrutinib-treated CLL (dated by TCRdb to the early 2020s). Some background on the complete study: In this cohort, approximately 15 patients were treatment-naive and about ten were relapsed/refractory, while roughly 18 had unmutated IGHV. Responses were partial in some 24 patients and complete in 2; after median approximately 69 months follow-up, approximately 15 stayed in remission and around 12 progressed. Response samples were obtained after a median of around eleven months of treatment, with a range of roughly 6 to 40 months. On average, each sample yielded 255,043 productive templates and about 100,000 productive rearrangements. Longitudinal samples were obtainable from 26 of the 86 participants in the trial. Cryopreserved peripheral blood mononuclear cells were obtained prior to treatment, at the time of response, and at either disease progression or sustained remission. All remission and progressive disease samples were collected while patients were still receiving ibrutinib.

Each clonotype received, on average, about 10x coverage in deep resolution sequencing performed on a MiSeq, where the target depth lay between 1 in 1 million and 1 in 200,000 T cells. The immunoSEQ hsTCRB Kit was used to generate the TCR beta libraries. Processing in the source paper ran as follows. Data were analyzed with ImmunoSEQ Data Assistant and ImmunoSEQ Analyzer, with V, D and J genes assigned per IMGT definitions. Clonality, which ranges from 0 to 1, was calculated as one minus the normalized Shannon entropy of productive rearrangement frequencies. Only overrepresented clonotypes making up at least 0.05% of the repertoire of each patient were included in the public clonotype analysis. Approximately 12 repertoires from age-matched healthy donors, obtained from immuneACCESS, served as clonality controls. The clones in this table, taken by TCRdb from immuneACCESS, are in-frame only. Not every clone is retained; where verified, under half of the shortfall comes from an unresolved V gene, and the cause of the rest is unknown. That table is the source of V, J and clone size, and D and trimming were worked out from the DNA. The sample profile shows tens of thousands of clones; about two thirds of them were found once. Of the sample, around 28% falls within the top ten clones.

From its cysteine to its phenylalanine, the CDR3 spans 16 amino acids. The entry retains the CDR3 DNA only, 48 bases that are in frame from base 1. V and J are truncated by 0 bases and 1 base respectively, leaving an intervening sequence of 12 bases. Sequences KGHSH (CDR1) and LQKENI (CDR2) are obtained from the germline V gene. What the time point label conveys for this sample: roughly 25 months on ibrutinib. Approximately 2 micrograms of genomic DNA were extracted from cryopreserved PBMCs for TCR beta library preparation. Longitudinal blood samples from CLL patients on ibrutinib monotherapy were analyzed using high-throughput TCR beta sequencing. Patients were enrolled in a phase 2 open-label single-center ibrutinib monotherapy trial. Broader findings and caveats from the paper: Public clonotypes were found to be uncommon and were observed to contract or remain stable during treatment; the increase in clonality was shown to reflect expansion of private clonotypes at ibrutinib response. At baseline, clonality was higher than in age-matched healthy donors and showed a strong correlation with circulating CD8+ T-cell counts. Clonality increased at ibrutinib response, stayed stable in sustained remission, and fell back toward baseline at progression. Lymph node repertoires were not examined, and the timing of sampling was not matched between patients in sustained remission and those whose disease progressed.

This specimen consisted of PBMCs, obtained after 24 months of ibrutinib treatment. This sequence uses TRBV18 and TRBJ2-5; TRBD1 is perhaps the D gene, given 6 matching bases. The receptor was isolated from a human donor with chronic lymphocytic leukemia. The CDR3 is CASSPPGARLQETQYF. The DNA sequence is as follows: TGTGCCAGCTCACCACCGGGGGCCCGGCTCCAAGAGACCCAGTACTTC.